This T cell receptor beta chain was sequenced in a study of T-cell reconstitution after alpha-beta-depleted transplantation in children. General observations from the study: Approximately two months post-transplant, alpha-beta T cells reportedly originated from several hundred expanded graft clones. The authors attributed T-cell counts and diversity one year after transplant mostly to newly produced T cells. After transplant, high TCRbeta diversity at day 60 in some patients arose from surviving recipient T cells and thymic progenitors.

This CDR3 is built from 12 residues. CDR1 and CDR2 from the germline V gene are SGHRS and YFSETQ. This clonotype has at least ten counts. Antigen unknown. At one boundary the junction diverges from the germline segment, which might be a read error. The TCRbeta library incorporated unique molecular identifiers. TCRdb reanalysed the PCR reads using MiXCR and keeps one entry per CDR3 protein. This table holds over 90,000 distinct CDR3 sequences, around 7% found once. This receptor was taken from a boy aged 2 to 10 with acute lymphoblastic leukemia, due to receive a stem cell transplant. The V gene is TRBV5-1, the J gene TRBJ2-7; D not certain. The specimen was PBMCs, collected before TCRalphabeta/CD19-depleted stem cell transplant. CDR3 nucleotide sequence: TGCGCCAGCAGTTTGGACGGCTACGAGCAGTACTTC. Translated: CASSLDGYEQYF.